This T cell receptor (beta chain) was identified in a study of human T cells and chemical hapten exposure. Study details: Mainly, slight library volume differences in the pool made TCR yields vary. Study-level findings and limits: No change in TCRs above 1 in 1000 frequency was produced by DPC sensitization.

Time point indicated: healthy volunteer bleed at 6 weeks. Unfractionated whole blood served as the source for total RNA extraction. The study used a library that attached unique molecular identifiers to individual cDNA molecules. Authors' methods: Samples had a median of around 88,000 TCRs, ranging 23,224 to 690,600. Via MiXCR, TCRdb re-called the RACE reads, giving one row per CDR3 protein. TCRdb, not the original authors, processed these V and J calls. The repertoire holds approximately 81,000 distinct CDR3 sequences, with under 10% as singletons. In its sample, this clonotype was seen a few times. The antigen is unknown. The TCR originated in a male donor in good health. Some clones in this sample may be carry-over from other donors' samples. The sample comprised whole blood.

DNA for the CDR3: TGCAGTGCCCTACTTCGGAGCGGGAGAGATACGCAGTATTTT. This gives the protein CSALLRSGRDTQYF. The chain joins TRBV20-1 to TRBJ2-3; TRBD2 matches at 8 bases. Trimming removed 6 bases from V and 5 bases from J; junction bases left unmatched: 10. The CDR3 extends over 14 amino acids. The germline CDR1 and CDR2 sequences are DFQATT and SNEGSKA (reference sequence).